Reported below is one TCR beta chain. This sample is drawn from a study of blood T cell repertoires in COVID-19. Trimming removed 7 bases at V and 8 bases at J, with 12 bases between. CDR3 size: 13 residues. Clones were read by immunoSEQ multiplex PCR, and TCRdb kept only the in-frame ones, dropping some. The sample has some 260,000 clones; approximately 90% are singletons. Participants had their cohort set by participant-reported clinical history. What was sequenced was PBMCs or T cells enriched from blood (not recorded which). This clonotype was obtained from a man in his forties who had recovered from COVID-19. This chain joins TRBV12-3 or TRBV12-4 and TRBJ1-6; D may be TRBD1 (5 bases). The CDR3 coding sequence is TGTGCCAGCAAGCCGGGGGTGGATTCACCCCTCCACTTT. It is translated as CASKPGVDSPLHF.